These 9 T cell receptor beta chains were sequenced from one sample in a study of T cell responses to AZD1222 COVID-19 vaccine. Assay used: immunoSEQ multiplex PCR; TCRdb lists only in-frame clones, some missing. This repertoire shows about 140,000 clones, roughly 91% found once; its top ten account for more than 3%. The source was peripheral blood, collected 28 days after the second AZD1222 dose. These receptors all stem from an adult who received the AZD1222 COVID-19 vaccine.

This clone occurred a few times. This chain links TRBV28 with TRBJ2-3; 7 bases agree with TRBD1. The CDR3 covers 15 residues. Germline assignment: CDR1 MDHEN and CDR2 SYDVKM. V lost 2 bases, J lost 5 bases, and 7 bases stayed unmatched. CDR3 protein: CASSLPDRVGDTQYF. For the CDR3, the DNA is TGTGCCAGCAGTTTACCCGACAGGGTTGGAGATACGCAGTATTTT. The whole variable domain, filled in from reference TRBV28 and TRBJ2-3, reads DVKVTQSSRYLVKRTGEKVFLECVQDMDHENMFWYRQDPGLGLRLIYFSYDVKMKEKGDIPEGYSVSREKKERFSLILESASTNQTSMYLCASSLPDRVGDTQYFGPGTRLTVL.

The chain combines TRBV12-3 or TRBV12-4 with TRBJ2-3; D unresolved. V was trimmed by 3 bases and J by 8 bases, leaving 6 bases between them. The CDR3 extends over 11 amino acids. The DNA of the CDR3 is TGTGCCAGCAGTTTCGAGAGTACGCAGTATTTT. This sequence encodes CASSFESTQYF.

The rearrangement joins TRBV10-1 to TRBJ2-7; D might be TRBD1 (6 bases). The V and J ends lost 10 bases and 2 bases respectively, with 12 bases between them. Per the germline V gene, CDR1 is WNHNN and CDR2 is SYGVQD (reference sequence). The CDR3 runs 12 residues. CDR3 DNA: TGCGCCACCGGACAGAACCCCTACGAGCAGTACTTC. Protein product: CATGQNPYEQYF.

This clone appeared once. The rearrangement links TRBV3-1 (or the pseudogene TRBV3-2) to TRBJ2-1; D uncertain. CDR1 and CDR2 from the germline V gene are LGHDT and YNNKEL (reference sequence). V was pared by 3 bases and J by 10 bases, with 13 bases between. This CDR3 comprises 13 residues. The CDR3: CASSQTRTQEQFF. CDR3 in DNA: TGTGCCAGCAGCCAGACACGGACCCAGGAGCAGTTCTTC.

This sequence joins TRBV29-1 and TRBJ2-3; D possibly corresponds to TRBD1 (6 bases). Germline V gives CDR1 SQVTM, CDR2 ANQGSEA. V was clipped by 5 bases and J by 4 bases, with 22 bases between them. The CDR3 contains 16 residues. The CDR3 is CSVLYLTGRYADTQYF. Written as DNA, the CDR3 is TGCAGCGTTCTCTACTTGACAGGCCGGTATGCAGATACGCAGTATTTT.

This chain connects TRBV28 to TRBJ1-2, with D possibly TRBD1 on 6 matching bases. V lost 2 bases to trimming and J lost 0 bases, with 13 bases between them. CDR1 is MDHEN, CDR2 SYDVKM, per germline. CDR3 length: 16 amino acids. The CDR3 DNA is TGTGCCAGCAGTTTACTTCAGGGGTCCCCTAACTATGGCTACACCTTC. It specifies CASSLLQGSPNYGYTF.

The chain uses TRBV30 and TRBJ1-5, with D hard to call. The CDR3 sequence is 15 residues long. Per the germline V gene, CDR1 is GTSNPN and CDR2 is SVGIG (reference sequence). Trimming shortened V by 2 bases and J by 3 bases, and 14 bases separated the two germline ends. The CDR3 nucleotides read TGTGCCTGGAGTCCCCCGGGCAGCTCCAATCAGCCCCAGCATTTT. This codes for CAWSPPGSSNQPQHF.

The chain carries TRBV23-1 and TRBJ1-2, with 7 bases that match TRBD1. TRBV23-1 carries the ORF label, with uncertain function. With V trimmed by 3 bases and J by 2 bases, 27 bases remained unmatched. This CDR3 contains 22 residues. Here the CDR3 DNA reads TGCGCCAGCAGTCACCCCGTGGGGGAAAGATTCGGACAGGTTCTTCCGAACTATGGCTACACCTTC. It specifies CASSHPVGERFGQVLPNYGYTF.

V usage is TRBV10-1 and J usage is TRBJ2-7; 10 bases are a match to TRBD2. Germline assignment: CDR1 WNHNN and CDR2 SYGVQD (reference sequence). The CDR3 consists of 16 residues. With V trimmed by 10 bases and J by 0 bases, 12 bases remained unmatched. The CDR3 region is CATNLLAGEVSYEQYF. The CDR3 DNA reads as TGCGCCACAAACCTTCTAGCGGGAGAGGTCTCCTACGAGCAGTACTTC.